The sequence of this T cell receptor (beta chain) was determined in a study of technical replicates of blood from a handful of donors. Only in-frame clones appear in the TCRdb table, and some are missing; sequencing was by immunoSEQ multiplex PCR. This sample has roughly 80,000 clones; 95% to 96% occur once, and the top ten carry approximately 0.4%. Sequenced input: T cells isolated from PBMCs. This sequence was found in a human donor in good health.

CDR3 sequence reads: CASSSMRDNEQFF. CDR3 sequence (DNA): TGTGCCAGCTCGTCCATGAGGGACAATGAGCAGTTCTTC. The chain carries TRBV18 and TRBJ2-1; tentative D call: TRBD2 (5 bases). The germline V gene has CDR1 KGHSH and CDR2 LQKENI. Trimming cost V 6 bases and J 5 bases, with 11 bases left between them. CDR3 length: 13 residues.